This T cell receptor beta chain was found in a study of T cell repertoires in cytomegalovirus infection (dated by TCRdb to the late 2010s). About the study as a whole: Peptide stimulations targeted recently identified HLA-C-restricted CMV epitopes, whose presentation resists viral immunomodulation, together with well-studied HLA-B-restricted epitopes. Because public TCR beta signatures pointed to carriage of CMV infection together with the matching HLA type, the HLA type of each donor mattered for the analysis. Study-level results and caveats: Carriers of CMV infection plus the relevant HLA type were discriminated by the cumulative frequency of public TCR beta family members in the study cohort and in an independent roughly 370-donor cohort. In the ex vivo response, HLA-C-restricted CMV-specific TCR beta clonotypes were dominant, and in two of eight donors the single most frequent clonotype came from this HLA-C-restricted group.

The sample's treatment or condition, from its label and the paper: in vitro stimulation with specific CMV peptide epitopes to enrich CMV-specific T cells. This clonotype was detected a few times. The target of this receptor is not known. Base qualities are not at hand, and no much larger clone is one base apart. This sample was sequenced with an Illumina HiSeq 1500. The raw public reads went through TCRdb reprocessing: fastp at Q25, MiXCR clone calling, in-frame beta chains kept. A single entry per CDR3 protein holds the most common genes and DNA from its merged rows. For this sample the table gives 55,000 to 85,000 distinct CDR3 sequences, of which around 20% were detected only once. Jointly, the top ten make up roughly two thirds of the sample. V drops 1 base and J drops 0 bases, leaving 7 bases in between. For CDR1 and CDR2, the germline V gene lists MNHNS and SASEGT. Counted from cysteine to phenylalanine, this CDR3 has 15 amino acids. Only CDR3 DNA remains: 45 bases, in frame from the first base.

Sequenced material: CD8+ T cells from cultured PBMCs, taken from culture after CMV antigen stimulation. The source of this sequence is a human donor in good health (CMV status not recorded). Some clones in this sample may be carry-over from other donors' samples. In this chain, TRBV6-1 is recombined with TRBJ1-5, with the D gene uncertain. CDR3 protein: CASSEVYGSNQPQHF. DNA sequence: TGTGCCAGCAGTGAAGTGTATGGTAGCAATCAGCCCCAGCATTTT.